This T cell receptor beta chain comes out of a study of blood T cell repertoires in COVID-19. Overall study: The United States, Italy and Spain provided the acute and convalescent COVID-19 samples.

In the original analysis: Amplified reference gene primers provided the basis for estimating nucleated cell counts. This table comes from immunoSEQ multiplex PCR, and its TCRdb copy is limited to in-frame clones, with some not included. D and trimming were read from the DNA, whereas the V and J calls and clone size are those reported in that table. Here the sample spans about 420,000 clones, around 90% being singletons. The J segment lost 6 bases and the V segment lost 6 bases, leaving 12 bases of the junction unmatched. CDR1 and CDR2 (germline): MNHEY, SVGEGT. The CDR3 is made up of 16 amino acids. The TCR sequence derives from a man between 18 and 29 years old with COVID-19, enrolled during active disease. Sequencing was done on a sample of peripheral blood. The V gene is TRBV6-2 or TRBV6-3, the J gene TRBJ2-1, with 9 bases that match TRBD2. The CDR3 spells CASSLSGGPGGNEQFF. DNA of the CDR3: TGTGCCAGCAGCCTCAGCGGGGGGCCGGGGGGCAATGAGCAGTTCTTC.